These 12 T cell receptor beta chains share one sample of origin, sequenced in a study of T cells in Graves' hyperthyroidism and ophthalmopathy. Amplification of TCR beta CDR3 regions used RNA as the template. TCR CDR3 regions were first amplified by RT-PCR with HTBI primers. TCRdb re-called the multiplex PCR reads with MiXCR, one entry per CDR3 protein. The sample records about 290,000 distinct CDR3 sequences, over 15% being singletons. Sequenced material: blood. The receptors derive from a woman aged 55-75 years with Graves' ophthalmopathy.

The count of this clonotype is one. The V and J genes are TRBV6-2 or TRBV6-3 and TRBJ2-1; perhaps TRBD2 as D (5 bases). The CDR3 sequence is 17 residues long. Germline V gene sequence: CDR1 MNHEY, CDR2 SVGEGT. The V gene lost 2 bases and the J gene lost 0 bases, with 14 bases spanning the gap. CDR3 nucleotide sequence: TGTGCCAGCAGTTACGAGGCTAGCACGAGCTCCTACAATGAGCAGTTCTTC. Protein sequence: CASSYEASTSSYNEQFF.

The chain uses TRBV27 and TRBJ2-7; unclear D gene. Germline V gene lookup returns CDR1 MNHEY and CDR2 SMNVEV (reference sequence). The CDR3 consists of 13 residues. V lost 4 bases and J 3 bases, leaving 10 bases between the germline ends. This CDR3 reads CASSSVGRYEQYF. CDR3 sequence (DNA): TGTGCCAGCAGTTCCGTTGGGCGCTACGAGCAGTACTTC.

For this clonotype: Given a much more abundant clone one base away, this may be a read error. The CDR3 is CASSGVYRDEKLFF. The DNA of the CDR3 is TGTGCCAGCAGTGGAGTATACAGGGATGAAAAACTGTTTTTT. The chain couples TRBV6-1 to TRBJ1-4; D may be TRBD1 (6 bases). CDR1 is MNHNS, CDR2 SASEGT, per germline. This CDR3 is built from 14 residues. Trimming removed 4 bases at V and 6 bases at J, with 12 bases between.

As to this clonotype: This may arise from a read error, as a much more abundant clone is one base away. The chain recombines TRBV18 with TRBJ2-3, with D possibly TRBD2 on 5 matching bases. CDR3 length equals 14 residues. Germline V gene data show CDR1 as KGHSH and CDR2 as LQKENI. The CDR3 DNA reads as TGTACCAGCTCACAACTCGGGGACACAGATACGCAGTATTTT. Translating gives CTSSQLGDTDTQYF.

This clonotype has a count of ten or more. The V call is TRBV5-1, the J call TRBJ2-7; 14 nucleotides line up with TRBD2. The CDR3 consists of 17 residues. The V and J ends lost 3 bases and 10 bases, in that order; junction bases with no gene match: 15. The V gene's germline CDR1 is SGHRS and CDR2 YFSETQ. The CDR3 sequence is CASSSTSSGTSGGRQYF. The CDR3 DNA sequence: TGCGCCAGCAGCTCCACCTCCTCTGGGACTAGCGGGGGCCGACAGTACTTC.

This clonotype has at least ten counts. The chain links TRBV2 to TRBJ1-2, with 12 bases aligning to TRBD1. The CDR3 has 18 amino acids. Germline CDR1 is SNHLY and CDR2 is FYNNEI. J lost 7 bases, V lost 5 bases, and 17 bases had no gene match. The CDR3 spells CASSNPVGQGAGSAGYTF. Written as DNA, the CDR3 is TGTGCCAGCAGTAACCCCGTGGGACAGGGGGCTGGATCGGCTGGCTACACCTTC. Looking up the rest from reference TRBV2 and TRBJ1-2 gives the full variable domain: EPEVTQTPSHQVTQMGQEVILRCVPISNHLYFYWYRQILGQKVEFLVSFYNNEISEKSEIFDDQFSVERPDGSNFTLKIRSTKLEDSAMYFCASSNPVGQGAGSAGYTFGSGTRLTVV.

This clonotype was picked up many times. The chain links TRBV7-9 to TRBJ1-2; D not resolved. This CDR3 spans 17 amino acids. Germline V lookup: CDR1 SEHNR, CDR2 FQNEAQ (reference sequence). Trimming pared 5 bases from V and 0 bases from J, leaving 19 bases between. CDR3 residues: CASSPFSDTISNYGYTF. The CDR3 DNA sequence: TGTGCCAGCAGCCCCTTTAGTGACACCATTTCTAACTATGGCTACACCTTC. The complete variable domain, with remaining parts taken from reference TRBV7-9 and TRBJ1-2, reads DTGVSQNPRHKITKRGQNVTFRCDPISEHNRLYWYRQTLGQGPEFLTYFQNEAQLEKSRLLSDRFSAERPKGSFSTLEIQRTEQGDSAMYLCASSPFSDTISNYGYTFGSGTRLTVV.

This clonotype was seen a few times. This sequence joins TRBV18 and TRBJ2-3; D unresolved. This CDR3 contains 14 residues. Per germline, CDR1 KGHSH and CDR2 LQKENI. V shed 4 bases and J shed 4 bases, with 12 bases lying between them. The CDR3 is CASSLRSSPDTQYF. The CDR3 region has the DNA TGTGCCAGCTCACTCCGTAGTTCTCCAGATACGCAGTATTTT.

This chain links TRBV7-2 with TRBJ1-6; D is unclear. CDR3 length: 13 residues. Trimming shortened V by 7 bases and J by 7 bases, and 11 bases separated the two germline ends. CDR1 and CDR2 from the germline V gene are SGHTA and FQGNSA. The CDR3 region is CASKGWINSPLHF. CDR3 bases: TGTGCCAGCAAGGGTTGGATCAATTCACCCCTCCACTTT.

The V and J genes are TRBV2 and TRBJ2-2, with a tentative D call TRBD1 (5 bases). V lost 6 bases and J lost 2, with 13 bases in between. CDR1 and CDR2 from the germline V gene are SNHLY and FYNNEI. The CDR3 has 15 residues. Here the CDR3 DNA reads TGTGCCAGCAGGGTCTCGGACATCAACACCGGGGAGCTGTTTTTT. Translated: CASRVSDINTGELFF.

This clonotype appeared many times. The chain carries TRBV7-2 and TRBJ2-5, with D perhaps TRBD2 (6 bases). Germline V gene sequence: CDR1 SGHTA, CDR2 FQGNSA. The V end lost 6 bases, the J end lost 1 base, and 15 bases lay between the germline ends. This CDR3 has 15 amino acids. CDR3 amino acids: CASRKRTTTQETQYF. The CDR3 region has the DNA TGTGCCAGCAGAAAAAGGACTACAACCCAAGAGACCCAGTACTTC.

This clonotype was recorded a few times. This may be a read error, as it is one base from a much larger clone. The V gene is TRBV2, the J gene TRBJ1-1; D gene uncertain. Per germline, CDR1 SNHLY and CDR2 FYNNEI. The CDR3 is made up of 14 amino acids. Trimming cost V 5 bases and J 1 base, with 11 bases left between them. CDR3 sequence (DNA): TGTGCCAGCAGTTTCGACTTTACGAACACTGAAGCTTTCTTT. It translates to CASSFDFTNTEAFF.